This T cell receptor (beta chain) derives from a study of T cell changes during pregnancy in multiple sclerosis. Some clones are missing from TCRdb's copy, which holds only in-frame ones; the method was immunoSEQ multiplex PCR. The sample yields about 42,000 clones, approximately 90% seen once. Germline V gene data show CDR1 as SNHLY and CDR2 as FYNNEI. The V gene end was trimmed by 5 bases and the J gene end by 7 bases; junction bases not matched to a gene: 8. The CDR3 runs to 15 residues. This rearrangement joins TRBV2 to TRBJ2-1, with TRBD2 matching 10 bases. This receptor was taken from a female donor with multiple sclerosis, enrolled in a pregnancy study. The sample consisted of CD4+ T cells from peripheral blood mononuclear cells, taken in the second trimester of pregnancy. This CDR3 is CASSYSSGRGNEQFF. In DNA, the CDR3 is TGTGCCAGCAGTTATTCTAGCGGGAGAGGGAATGAGCAGTTCTTC.